Shown below are 17 T cell receptor beta chains from a single sample sequenced in a study of glioma-infiltrating T cells listed by TCRdb under 2016. For sequencing, an Illumina MiSeq was employed. TCR alpha and beta CDR3 regions were amplified with the iRepertoire nested amplicon-rescue multiplex PCR (arm-PCR) platform from RNA. TCRdb handled the public reads itself, with Q25 trimming in fastp and clone calling in MiXCR, and kept productive beta chains. Records with the same CDR3 protein are collapsed into one entry carrying the most frequent genes and DNA. Across this sample there are roughly 120,000 distinct CDR3 sequences, with 20% to 25% seen only once. The ten largest clones capture 13% to 15% of the sample. Input material: glioma tissue, nonneoplastic brain tissue, or PBMCs (not recorded which). Every receptor here comes from a human donor with low-grade glioma or glioblastoma, undergoing nonglioma brain surgery, or in good health (not recorded which).

At least ten counts were recorded for this clonotype. V usage is TRBV7-9 and J usage is TRBJ1-1; D is undetermined. Trimming stripped 5 bases from V and 5 bases from J, with 15 bases between. The germline gives CDR1 SEHNR, CDR2 FQNEAQ (reference sequence). CDR3 length equals 14 residues. CDR3: CASSPDALSTEAFF. Here the CDR3 DNA reads TGTGCCAGCAGCCCGGACGCCCTTTCGACTGAAGCTTTCTTT.

The table lists this clonotype with many counts. This chain joins TRBV20-1 and TRBJ1-2; 8 bases are shared with TRBD1. The V and J ends lost 6 bases and 2 bases, in that order; junction bases with no gene match: 5. CDR1 is DFQATT, CDR2 SNEGSKA, per germline (reference sequence). The CDR3 is made up of 13 amino acids. The CDR3 protein is CSADRTGNYGYTF. The CDR3 nucleotides are TGCAGTGCAGATAGGACAGGGAACTATGGCTACACCTTC.

This clonotype occurred many times. This chain uses TRBV7-6 with TRBJ2-3; 7 positions match TRBD2. The V segment lost 5 bases and the J segment 2 bases; nucleotides outside the gene matches: 4. CDR1 is SGHVS and CDR2 is FNYEAQ in the germline V gene. The CDR3 covers 14 residues. The CDR3 DNA sequence: TGTGCCAGCAGCCCCGGGACTACCACAGATACGCAGTATTTT. The encoded protein is CASSPGTTTDTQYF.

The J gene is TRBJ2-3, the V gene TRBV6-1, with D unresolved. The J call may not be correct, given that the DNA end is closer to TRBJ1-5. CDR3 length: 15 amino acids. The germline V gene encodes CDR1 MNHNS and CDR2 SASEGT. The CDR3: CASSEAIGFSDTQHF. DNA of the CDR3: TGTGCCAGCAGTGAAGCGATCGGATTTTCAGACACGCAGCATTTT.

The gene calls are TRBV19 and TRBJ2-5; the D gene is possibly TRBD2 (6 bases). The ends were cut back, 8 bases at V and 1 base at J, with 14 bases in the middle. Germline V CDR1 and CDR2: LNHDA, SQIVND (reference sequence). The CDR3 covers 14 residues. The CDR3 region is CASAPRESQETQYF. The CDR3 region has the DNA TGTGCCAGTGCCCCCCGGGAGTCCCAAGAGACCCAGTACTTC.

The sample holds many counts of this clonotype. The rearrangement uses TRBV7-2 and TRBJ1-4, with D perhaps TRBD1 (5 bases). This CDR3 comprises 16 residues. Trimming removed 0 bases from V and 3 bases from J, with 11 bases in between. Germline CDR1 and CDR2: SGHTA and FQGNSA. CDR3: CASSLASGGSNEKLFF. The CDR3 coding sequence is TGTGCCAGCAGCTTAGCGAGCGGGGGTTCTAATGAAAAACTGTTTTTT.

Ten or more counts support this clonotype. The rearrangement uses TRBV6-1 and TRBJ2-7; no clear D gene. The V gene lost 7 bases and the J gene lost 1 base, with 8 bases spanning the gap. There are 12 residues in the CDR3. Germline values: CDR1 MNHNS, CDR2 SASEGT. The CDR3 nucleotides are TGTGCCAGCAAGGGCGGTTCCTACGAGCAGTACTTC. It yields the protein CASKGGSYEQYF.

This clonotype showed up just a few times. This chain joins TRBV6-1 and TRBJ2-1; 7 positions match TRBD2. V gave up 6 bases and J gave up 6 bases; unmatched junction bases: 14. This CDR3 comprises 16 residues. From germline, CDR1 is MNHNS and CDR2 SASEGT. CDR3 DNA: TGTGCCAGCAGACCCCCAAACGGCGGGAGTGGCAATGAGCAGTTCTTC. It translates to CASRPPNGGSGNEQFF.

The chain uses TRBV30 and TRBJ2-5, with TRBD1 matching 8 bases. CDR1 is GTSNPN and CDR2 is SVGIG in the germline V gene (reference sequence). V dropped 6 bases and J dropped 1; count of bases not matched to a gene: 4. This CDR3 has 13 amino acids. CDR3 sequence reads: CACGTGGQETQYF. Here the CDR3 DNA reads TGTGCCTGCGGAACAGGGGGCCAAGAGACCCAGTACTTC.

This clonotype was observed many times. The chain uses TRBV28 and TRBJ2-3, with 12 bases that match TRBD2. The CDR3 has 14 amino acids. The germline V gene has CDR1 MDHEN and CDR2 SYDVKM. After removal of 11 bases from V and 0 bases from J, the junction contained 3 bases not matched to a gene. In DNA, the CDR3 is TGTGCCTGGGGGACTAGCGGGAGCACAGATACGCAGTATTTT. It encodes CAWGTSGSTDTQYF. Using reference TRBV28 and TRBJ2-3 for the parts outside the CDR3, the full variable domain is DVKVTQSSRYLVKRTGEKVFLECVQDMDHENMFWYRQDPGLGLRLIYFSYDVKMKEKGDIPEGYSVSREKKERFSLILESASTNQTSMYLCAWGTSGSTDTQYFGPGTRLTVL.

On this clonotype: Given a much more abundant clone one base away, this may be a read error. This chain links TRBV7-9 with TRBJ2-1, with TRBD2 matching over 10 bases. V shed 9 bases and J 6 bases; nucleotides not matched to a gene: 11. The CDR3 is 15 amino acids. CDR1 and CDR2 (germline): SEHNR, FQNEAQ (reference sequence). The CDR3 DNA is TGTGCCAGAAGCAACCTAGCGGGAGTCTCCAATGAGCAGTTCTTC. It specifies CARSNLAGVSNEQFF.

This clonotype appeared many times. The limits of the CDR3 on the DNA are not certain, so only TCRdb's listed CDR3 is given. V is TRBV6-2 or TRBV6-3 and J is TRBJ2-1. The germline V gene encodes CDR1 MNHEY and CDR2 SVGEGT. The CDR3 is 13 amino acids long, termini counted. The CDR3 is CASSSSRANEQFF.

This clonotype was recorded at least ten times. V and J are TRBV20-1 and TRBJ2-1; TRBD2 matches 13 bases. CDR1 and CDR2 (germline): DFQATT, SNEGSKA (reference sequence). CDR3 length equals 15 residues. Trimming took 6 bases from V and 1 from J; bases not matched to a gene: 3. The CDR3 reads CSARLAGGSYNEQFF. The CDR3 DNA reads TGCAGTGCAAGACTAGCGGGAGGATCCTACAATGAGCAGTTCTTC.

Notes on this clonotype: A read error may be the cause here, since a much bigger clone is one base away. The final CDR3 position lacks the conserved phenylalanine or tryptophan, pointing to a likely read error. V and J are TRBV7-8 and TRBJ2-1; TRBD2 matches 13 bases. V lost 5 bases to trimming and J lost 8 bases; unmatched junction nucleotides: 6. CDR3 length: 15 amino acids. The germline V gene has CDR1 SGHVS and CDR2 FQNEAQ. CDR3 in amino acids: CASSRTSGSWYEQFL. The DNA of the CDR3 is TGTGCCAGCAGCCGGACTAGCGGGAGTTGGTATGAGCAGTTCCTC.

Many counts were recorded for this clonotype. V usage is TRBV2 and J usage is TRBJ2-3; 9 bases map to TRBD1. This CDR3 has 14 amino acids. CDR1 and CDR2 (germline): SNHLY, FYNNEI. V lost 8 bases, J lost 2 bases, and 5 bases stayed unmatched. CDR3 DNA sequence: TGTGCCAGCGGACAGGGGACCTACACAGATACGCAGTATTTT. Its translation: CASGQGTYTDTQYF.

At least ten counts were recorded for this clonotype. CDR3 sequence: CASSENQAGSQPQHF. In DNA form, the CDR3 reads TGTGCCAGCAGTGAGAACCAGGCTGGTTCTCAGCCCCAGCATTTT. J is TRBJ1-5 and V is TRBV2, with D uncertain. The ends were cut back, 3 bases at V and 6 bases at J, with 15 bases in the middle. CDR3 length equals 15 residues. Germline values: CDR1 SNHLY, CDR2 FYNNEI.

The chain is built from TRBV7-3 and TRBJ2-7, with D hard to call. V lost 2 bases and J lost 1, with 12 bases in between. The CDR3 length is 15 residues. The germline gives CDR1 SGHTA, CDR2 FQGTGA. The CDR3 loop is CASSLQLVSSYEQYF. The DNA for the CDR3 is TGTGCCAGCAGCTTACAGCTAGTGAGTTCCTACGAGCAGTACTTC.